The 11 T cell receptor beta chains in this list originate from one sample, sequenced in a study of shared clonotypes between healthy human individuals. Sequencing used immunoSEQ multiplex PCR; TCRdb keeps in-frame clones, though not all of them. The data hold about 2.4 million clones, with 80% to 95% observed a single time. Sequencing used naive CD4+ T cells from PBMCs. Subset: CD45RA+ positively selected. Receptors were obtained from a young man in good health. Some clones in this sample may be carry-over from other donors' samples.

This chain connects TRBV6-1 to TRBJ2-7, with TRBD1 as a possible D gene (6 bases). Germline V lookup: CDR1 MNHNS, CDR2 SASEGT. V lost 8 bases and J lost 3, with 17 bases in between. This CDR3 contains 14 residues. The CDR3 loop is CASELTGDSYEQYF. The DNA of the CDR3 is TGTGCCAGCGAACTGACAGGAGACAGCTACGAGCAGTACTTC.

This clone was seen just once. The chain uses TRBV11-2 and TRBJ1-2; 8 bases are a match to TRBD1. V lost 5 bases, J lost 8 bases, and 22 bases stayed unmatched. CDR1 is SGHAT and CDR2 is FQNNGV in the germline V gene. This CDR3 region has 18 residues. CDR3 sequence: CASSQRPFGQGGAGGYTF. The CDR3 DNA reads as TGTGCCAGCAGCCAACGACCCTTCGGACAGGGAGGGGCGGGGGGCTACACCTTC.

For this clone: At the DNA level, this CDR3 is encoded by other sequences in the same sample as well. V and J are TRBV18 and TRBJ2-7, with unresolved D. Between the trimmed V and J ends, which lost 0 bases and 0 bases, there was a span of 6 bases. CDR1 KGHSH and CDR2 LQKENI come from the germline V gene. This CDR3 has 14 amino acids. The CDR3 loop reads CASSPPVLSYEQYF. CDR3 DNA sequence: TGTGCCAGCTCACCACCGGTTCTCTCCTACGAGCAGTACTTC.

As to this clone: An end of the junction differs from the germline gene, which may be a read error. This chain links TRBV18 with TRBJ2-7, with D maybe TRBD2 (6 bases). The CDR3 spans 12 residues. Germline V CDR1 and CDR2: KGHSH, LQKENI. Written as DNA, the CDR3 is TGTGCCAGCTCATCTACCCGGGACTCAATTCACTTC. Translated: CASSSTRDSIHF.

This chain uses TRBV4-1 with TRBJ1-1; TRBD1 agrees at 7 bases. This CDR3 contains 16 residues. V shed 4 bases, J shed 4 bases, and the junction held 12 bases outside the gene matches. CDR1 MGHRA and CDR2 YSYEKL come from the germline V gene. CDR3 nucleotide sequence: TGCGCCAGCAGCCTTACGACAGGACAGGCCGGCACTGAAGCTTTCTTT. This sequence encodes CASSLTTGQAGTEAFF.

This clone is a singleton in its sample. V gene TRBV6-1 combines with J gene TRBJ2-3; the match to TRBD2 covers 10 bases. This CDR3 comprises 17 residues. Trimming cost V 3 bases and J 2 bases; bases outside gene matches: 8. Germline CDR1 MNHNS, CDR2 SASEGT. The CDR3 DNA reads TGTGCCAGCAGTGACATCCCGCTAGCGGGAGTCACAGATACGCAGTATTTT. Its protein is CASSDIPLAGVTDTQYF.

This clone has a single count. The V gene is TRBV7-9, the J gene TRBJ1-4; D is unclear. Germline assignment: CDR1 SEHNR and CDR2 FQNEAQ (reference sequence). V was pared by 4 bases and J by 6 bases, with 9 bases between. The CDR3 totals 13 residues. The CDR3 bases are TGTGCCAGCAGCTCAGGTGTATATGAAAAACTGTTTTTT. It specifies CASSSGVYEKLFF.

This rearrangement joins TRBV6-6 to TRBJ1-1; no clear D gene. V was shortened by 8 bases and J by 4 bases, with 14 bases between the two germline ends. This CDR3 region has 13 residues. Looked up from germline, CDR1 is MNHNY and CDR2 is SVGAGI (reference sequence). CDR3 coding DNA: TGTGCCAGCGGAAGAGTGGTAGGCACTGAAGCTTTCTTT. It translates to CASGRVVGTEAFF.

This clone was seen once. The V and J genes are TRBV5-1 and TRBJ2-5, with 10 bases lining up with TRBD2. The CDR3 is made up of 16 amino acids. Germline assignment: CDR1 SGHRS and CDR2 YFSETQ. The V gene end was trimmed by 2 bases and the J gene end by 3 bases; junction bases not matched to a gene: 7. CDR3 nucleotide sequence: TGCGCCAGCAGCTTTACCGGGACTAGCGTTAAAGAGACCCAGTACTTC. Protein sequence: CASSFTGTSVKETQYF.

The V call is TRBV19, the J call TRBJ1-1; TRBD1 aligns across 7 bases. The CDR3 spans 14 residues. The trim removed 7 bases at V and 1 base at J, leaving 6 bases unmatched. CDR1 is LNHDA and CDR2 is SQIVND in the germline V gene (reference sequence). The CDR3 DNA reads TGTGCCAGTACCTACGACAGGGCGAACACTGAAGCTTTCTTT. Protein: CASTYDRANTEAFF.

The chain combines TRBV10-3 with TRBJ2-7; D may match TRBD1 or TRBD2 (5 bases each). V was clipped by 6 bases and J by 2 bases, with 11 bases between them. The V gene's germline CDR1 is ENHRY and CDR2 SYGVKD. This CDR3 is 13 amino acids long. In DNA, the CDR3 is TGTGCCATCAGGGGGACGGATACCTACGAGCAGTACTTC. This gives the protein CAIRGTDTYEQYF.